These 8 T cell receptor beta chains were all obtained from the same sample, sequenced in a study of blood T cell repertoires in COVID-19. TCRdb's copy holds only in-frame clones and misses some; the assay was immunoSEQ multiplex PCR. This sample yields about 150,000 clones, of which 70% to 90% are seen a single time; 2% to 3% belongs to the top ten. Sequenced material: peripheral blood. The receptor source for this set is a woman aged 70-85 years with acute or convalescent COVID-19.

The J gene is TRBJ2-2, the V gene TRBV4-2, with a weak D call TRBD2 (7 bases). CDR3 length: 18 amino acids. Trimming removed 4 bases from V and 5 bases from J, with 23 bases in between. Germline-derived CDR1 and CDR2 are LGHNA and YNFKEQ. The DNA for the CDR3 is TGTGCCAGCAGCCCTCCTGGGCGCGGGGGCCTTTGGACCGGGGAGCTGTTTTTT. Translating gives CASSPPGRGGLWTGELFF.

The CDR3 here is CASNSGLRPQHF. As DNA, the CDR3 is TGTGCCAGCAACTCGGGGTTGCGGCCCCAGCATTTT. The chain employs TRBV28 and TRBJ1-5, with D unresolved. Trimming took off 7 bases at V and 9 bases at J, with 13 bases between the two ends. This CDR3 is 12 amino acids long. In germline, CDR1 is MDHEN, CDR2 SYDVKM. The whole variable domain, filled in from reference TRBV28 and TRBJ1-5, reads DVKVTQSSRYLVKRTGEKVFLECVQDMDHENMFWYRQDPGLGLRLIYFSYDVKMKEKGDIPEGYSVSREKKERFSLILESASTNQTSMYLCASNSGLRPQHFGDGTRLSIL.

The rearrangement links TRBV6-6 to TRBJ2-4, with TRBD1 matching 7 bases. The CDR3 consists of 16 residues. From germline, CDR1 is MNHNY and CDR2 SVGAGI (reference sequence). The V segment lost 5 bases and the J segment 1 base; nucleotides outside the gene matches: 8. The CDR3 DNA is TGTGCCAGCAGTCGAGGGGGCGGTGGGGCCAAAAACATTCAGTACTTC. Residues: CASSRGGGGAKNIQYF.

This chain joins TRBV29-1 and TRBJ1-2; D unresolved. The ends were cut back, 6 bases at V and 5 bases at J, with 13 bases in the middle. This CDR3 is built from 12 residues. Per the germline V gene, CDR1 is SQVTM and CDR2 is ANQGSEA. Written as DNA, the CDR3 is TGCAGCGTCACCCCCGCGGTATATGGCTACACCTTC. Its translation is CSVTPAVYGYTF.

CDR3 nucleotide sequence: TGTGCCAGCACCCCGACAGGGGGAACGTCCCAGTACTTC. Translated: CASTPTGGTSQYF. This rearrangement joins TRBV12-3 or TRBV12-4 to TRBJ2-5; TRBD1 aligns across 9 bases. V gave up 7 bases and J gave up 9 bases; unmatched junction bases: 9. CDR3 size: 13 residues.

The chain carries TRBV19 and TRBJ1-4; 9 bases map to TRBD1. The germline V gene has CDR1 LNHDA and CDR2 SQIVND (reference sequence). V lost 3 bases and J lost 8; bases outside the gene matches: 7. This CDR3 has 15 amino acids. In nucleotides, the CDR3 is TGTGCCAGTAGTATGATGACAGGGGGTAGAGAAAAACTGTTTTTT. This translates into CASSMMTGGREKLFF.

This chain uses TRBV6-5 with TRBJ2-7, with 11 bases that match TRBD1. The CDR3 sequence is 14 residues long. With 4 bases clipped from V and 5 bases from J, the junction kept 4 bases outside the gene matches. CDR1 is MNHEY, CDR2 SVGAGI, per germline. CDR3 bases: TGTGCCAGCAGTTGGGACAGGGGGTTCAACGAGCAGTACTTC. It yields the protein CASSWDRGFNEQYF.

The V gene is TRBV3-1 (or the pseudogene TRBV3-2), the J gene TRBJ2-1; maybe TRBD2 (6 bases). The CDR3 has 14 amino acids. Germline V gives CDR1 LGHDT, CDR2 YNNKEL (reference sequence). Trimming cost V 3 bases and J 5 bases, with 11 bases left between them. The CDR3 loop is CASSHLGGNNEQFF. The CDR3 DNA is TGTGCCAGCAGCCATCTCGGAGGGAACAATGAGCAGTTCTTC.